This T cell receptor (beta chain) is drawn from a study of blood T cell repertoires in COVID-19. Background on the study: Sources were T cells, B-cell-depleted T cells, or PBMCs; the material itself was cDNA or gDNA.

The CDR3 loop spans 18 amino acids. Trimming cost V 6 bases and J 0 bases, with 21 bases left between them. CDR1 and CDR2 from the germline V gene are SNHLY and FYNNEI. Libraries were prepared by immunoSEQ multiplex PCR; TCRdb keeps only in-frame clonotypes and omits some of them. Among about 210,000 clones listed, 75% to 90% were seen once. The chain employs TRBV2 and TRBJ1-5; D possibly corresponds to TRBD1 (5 bases). The sequence derives from a woman in her 70s with COVID-19, enrolled during active disease. The sample was peripheral blood. CDR3 in amino acids: CASRDREGRAFSNQPQHF. The CDR3 DNA sequence: TGTGCCAGCAGGGATAGGGAGGGGCGGGCCTTTAGCAATCAGCCCCAGCATTTT. Together with reference TRBV2 and TRBJ1-5, the CDR3 gives the full variable domain: EPEVTQTPSHQVTQMGQEVILRCVPISNHLYFYWYRQILGQKVEFLVSFYNNEISEKSEIFDDQFSVERPDGSNFTLKIRSTKLEDSAMYFCASRDREGRAFSNQPQHFGDGTRLSIL.